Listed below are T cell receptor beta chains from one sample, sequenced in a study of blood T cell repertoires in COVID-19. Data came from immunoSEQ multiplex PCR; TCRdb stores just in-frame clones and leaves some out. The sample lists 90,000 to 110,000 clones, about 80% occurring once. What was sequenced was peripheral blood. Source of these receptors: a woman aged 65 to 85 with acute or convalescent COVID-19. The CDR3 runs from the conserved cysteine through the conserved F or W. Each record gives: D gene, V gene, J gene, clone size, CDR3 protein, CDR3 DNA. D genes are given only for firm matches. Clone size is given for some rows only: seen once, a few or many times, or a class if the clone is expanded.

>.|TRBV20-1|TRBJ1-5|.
CSASGGPNQPQHF
TGCAGTGCTAGTGGAGGCCCCAATCAGCCCCAGCATTTT
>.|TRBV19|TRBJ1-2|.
CASSIAGKGYTF
TGTGCCAGTAGTATAGCGGGGAAGGGCTACACCTTC
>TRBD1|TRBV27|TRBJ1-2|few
CASKRRDRYYGYTF
TGTGCCAGCAAACGACGGGACAGATACTATGGCTACACCTTC
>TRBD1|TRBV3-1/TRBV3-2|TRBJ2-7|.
CASSQDTGVPYEQYF
TGTGCCAGCAGCCAAGACACAGGGGTCCCCTACGAGCAGTACTTC
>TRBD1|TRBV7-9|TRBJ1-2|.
CASSRGQNYGYTF
TGTGCCAGCAGCCGGGGACAGAACTATGGCTACACCTTC
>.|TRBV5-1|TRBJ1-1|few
CASSPTGVAEAFF
TGCGCCAGCAGCCCAACAGGTGTGGCTGAAGCTTTCTTT
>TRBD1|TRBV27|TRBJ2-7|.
CASSSGTDLREQYF
TGTGCCAGCAGTTCGGGGACAGATTTAAGGGAGCAGTACTTC
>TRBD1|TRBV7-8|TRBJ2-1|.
CASSLADREFF
TGTGCCAGCAGCTTAGCGGACAGGGAGTTCTTC
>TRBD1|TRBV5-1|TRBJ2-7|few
CASSPGTGPYEQYF
TGCGCCAGCAGCCCTGGGACAGGGCCCTACGAGCAGTACTTC
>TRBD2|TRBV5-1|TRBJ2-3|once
CASSFSGGWGTDTQYF
TGCGCCAGCAGCTTTAGCGGGGGATGGGGCACAGATACGCAGTATTTT
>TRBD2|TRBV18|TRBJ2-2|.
CASSPGTTNTGELFF
TGTGCCAGCTCACCAGGGACTACGAACACCGGGGAGCTGTTTTTT
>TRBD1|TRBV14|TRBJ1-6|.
CASSPTTGRQNSPLHF
TGTGCCAGCAGCCCCACGACAGGGCGGCAGAATTCACCCCTCCACTTT
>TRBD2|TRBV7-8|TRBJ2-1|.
CASSLGLDDEQFF
TGTGCCAGCAGCCTGGGACTAGACGATGAGCAGTTCTTC
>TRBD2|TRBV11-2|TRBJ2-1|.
CASSLRGTSGDPNEQFF
TGTGCCAGCAGCCTTAGGGGCACTAGCGGGGACCCCAATGAGCAGTTCTTC
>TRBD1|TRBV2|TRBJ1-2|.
CASSRTGDGYTF
TGTGCCAGCAGTCGGACAGGGGATGGCTACACCTTC
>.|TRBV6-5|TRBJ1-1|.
CASILFSGTEAFF
TGTGCCAGCATCCTCTTCTCGGGCACTGAAGCTTTCTTT
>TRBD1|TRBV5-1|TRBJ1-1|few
CASSWAGGGDTEAFF
TGCGCCAGCTCCTGGGCAGGGGGAGGAGACACTGAAGCTTTCTTT
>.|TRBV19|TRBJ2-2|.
CAIGGGGADTGELFF
TGTGCCATCGGCGGCGGGGGCGCAGACACCGGGGAGCTGTTTTTT
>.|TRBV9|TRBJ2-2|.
CASSVQNTGELFF
TGTGCCAGCAGCGTCCAGAACACCGGGGAGCTGTTTTTT
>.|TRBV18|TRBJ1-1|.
CASSPPDRWNTEAFF
TGTGCCAGCTCACCACCTGACAGATGGAACACTGAAGCTTTCTTT
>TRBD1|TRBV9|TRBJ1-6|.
CASTSTGTGDSPLHF
TGTGCCAGCACCTCCACCGGGACAGGGGATTCACCCCTCCACTTT
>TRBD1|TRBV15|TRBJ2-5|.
CATSRNMGQGQETQYF
TGTGCCACCAGCAGAAACATGGGACAGGGTCAAGAGACCCAGTACTTC
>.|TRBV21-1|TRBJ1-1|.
CASSNINGGDFF
TGTGCCAGCAGCAATATAAACGGGGGGGACTTCTTT
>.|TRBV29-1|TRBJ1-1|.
CSVAREKTVNTEAFF
TGCAGCGTCGCAAGGGAGAAGACTGTGAACACTGAAGCTTTCTTT
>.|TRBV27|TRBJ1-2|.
CASSLGANYGYTF
TGTGCCAGCAGTCTAGGGGCGAACTATGGCTACACCTTC
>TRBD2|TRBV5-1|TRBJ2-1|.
CASSFRSGDNEQFF
TGCGCCAGCAGCTTTAGGAGCGGGGACAATGAGCAGTTCTTC
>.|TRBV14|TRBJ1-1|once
CASSQDFGLLATEAFF
TGTGCCAGCAGCCAAGATTTTGGACTCCTGGCCACTGAAGCTTTCTTT
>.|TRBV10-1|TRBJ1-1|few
CASSESRGALNTEAFF
TGCGCCAGCAGTGAGTCCCGGGGAGCTCTGAACACTGAAGCTTTCTTT
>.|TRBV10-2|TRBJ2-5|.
CASSESRGGQKTQYF
TGCGCCAGCAGTGAGTCGAGGGGGGGCCAAAAGACCCAGTACTTC
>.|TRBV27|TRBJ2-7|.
CASSPDTNEQYF
TGTGCCAGCAGCCCCGACACGAACGAGCAGTACTTC
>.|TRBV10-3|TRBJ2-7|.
CAISEPGPTGSYEQYF
TGTGCCATCAGTGAGCCGGGCCCTACGGGGTCCTACGAGCAGTACTTC
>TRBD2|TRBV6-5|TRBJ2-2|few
CASSYGGGNTGELFF
TGTGCCAGCAGTTATGGCGGGGGAAACACCGGGGAGCTGTTTTTT
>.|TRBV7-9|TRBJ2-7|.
CASSLMQGSYEQYF
TGTGCCAGCAGCCTCATGCAGGGTTCCTACGAGCAGTACTTC
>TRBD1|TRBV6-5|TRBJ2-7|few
CASSRTGTQGGEQYF
TGTGCCAGCAGCCGGACAGGGACTCAGGGTGGGGAGCAGTACTTC
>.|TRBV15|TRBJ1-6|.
CATSPTRVSPLHF
TGTGCCACCAGCCCGACGCGGGTATCACCCCTCCACTTT
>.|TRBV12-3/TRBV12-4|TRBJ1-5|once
CASSISPYQPQHF
TGTGCCAGCAGTATCTCCCCCTATCAGCCCCAGCATTTT
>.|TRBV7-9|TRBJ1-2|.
CASSLVTGSYGYTF
TGTGCCAGCAGCTTAGTTACAGGTAGCTATGGCTACACCTTC